The 9 T cell receptor beta chains reported below all come from one sample, sequenced in a study of blood T cell repertoires in COVID-19. Assay used: immunoSEQ multiplex PCR; TCRdb lists only in-frame clones, some missing. The sample holds over 110,000 clones, under 90% seen once. Specimen: PBMCs or T cells enriched from blood (not recorded which). These receptors all stem from a man aged 50-59 years in a cohort exposed to, infected with or recovered from COVID-19 (not recorded which).

The chain is built from TRBV7-9 and TRBJ2-5; tentative D call: TRBD2 (6 bases). Per the germline V gene, CDR1 is SEHNR and CDR2 is FQNEAQ (reference sequence). The CDR3 contains 14 residues. V was pared by 6 bases and J by 2 bases, with 13 bases between. CDR3 loop: CASSGRTEQETQYF. As DNA, the CDR3 is TGTGCCAGCAGTGGGAGGACGGAACAAGAGACCCAGTACTTC.

The V and J genes are TRBV27 and TRBJ2-1; 15 bases fit TRBD2. CDR3 length: 18 residues. V shed 5 bases and J 7 bases; nucleotides not matched to a gene: 12. The V gene's germline CDR1 is MNHEY and CDR2 SMNVEV (reference sequence). The chain's CDR3 is CASSPPRTSGGAWNEQFF. The CDR3 nucleotides are TGTGCCAGCAGTCCCCCCCGGACTAGCGGGGGGGCTTGGAATGAGCAGTTCTTC.

The chain employs TRBV7-3 and TRBJ2-1; 8 bases are a match to TRBD2. The CDR3 contains 14 residues. Germline V gene sequence: CDR1 SGHTA, CDR2 FQGTGA. V was pared by 5 bases and J by 9 bases, with 9 bases of the junction left unmatched. This chain's CDR3 is CASSRQTSVAEQFF. CDR3 DNA sequence: TGTGCCAGCAGCCGACAGACTAGCGTAGCTGAGCAGTTCTTC.

This clone came up once. CDR3 DNA sequence: TGTGCCAGCTCCCGAGAGGCAGGGTCTGAAGCTTTCTTT. It is translated as CASSREAGSEAFF. The rearrangement links TRBV9 to TRBJ1-1; D is possibly TRBD1 (5 bases). The CDR3 contains 13 residues. V was shortened by 7 bases and J by 6 bases, with 16 bases between the two germline ends. Germline V gene data show CDR1 as SGDLS and CDR2 as YYNGEE.

This rearrangement joins TRBV7-9 to TRBJ1-1; the D gene is possibly TRBD1 (6 bases). The CDR3 runs to 15 residues. With 2 bases removed from V and 4 bases from J, the gap between germline ends came to 14 bases. CDR1 SEHNR and CDR2 FQNEAQ come from the germline V gene (reference sequence). The DNA of the CDR3 is TGTGCCAGCAGCTTAATCACAGGGTGGGCCACTGAAGCTTTCTTT. Amino acids: CASSLITGWATEAFF.

The chain recombines TRBV28 with TRBJ2-7; 8 bases match TRBD1. V trimming: 5 bases; J trimming: 1 base; junction bases outside the gene matches: 4. CDR3 length: 14 amino acids. Germline V gives CDR1 MDHEN, CDR2 SYDVKM. The CDR3 sequence: CASSAQGVSYEQYF. As DNA, the CDR3 is TGTGCCAGCAGTGCACAGGGGGTGTCCTACGAGCAGTACTTC.

V is TRBV6-2 or TRBV6-3 and J is TRBJ2-7; D gene uncertain. The CDR3 sequence is 15 residues long. Trimming shortened V by 2 bases and J by 4 bases, and 15 bases separated the two germline ends. The V gene's germline CDR1 is MNHEY and CDR2 SVGEGT. For the CDR3, the DNA is TGTGCCAGCAGTTACGCCAACAAATTCCCATACGAGCAGTACTTC. Protein product: CASSYANKFPYEQYF.

The chain carries TRBV5-8 and TRBJ1-1; 11 bases align to TRBD1. This CDR3 is 15 amino acids long. After removal of 3 bases from V and 4 bases from J, the junction contained 5 bases not matched to a gene. Germline CDR1 and CDR2: SGHTS and YDEGEE. CDR3 protein: CASSSGTGGGTEAFF. As DNA, the CDR3 is TGTGCCAGCAGCTCCGGGACAGGGGGTGGCACTGAAGCTTTCTTT.

The chain is built from TRBV5-1 and TRBJ1-1; the D gene is possibly TRBD1 (5 bases). The CDR3 loop spans 17 amino acids. Germline-derived CDR1 and CDR2 are SGHRS and YFSETQ. With 2 bases removed from V and 0 bases from J, the gap between germline ends came to 17 bases. The CDR3 spells CASSFRQTKTMNTEAFF. The CDR3 DNA sequence: TGCGCCAGCAGCTTCCGACAGACCAAGACCATGAACACTGAAGCTTTCTTT.